The entry below describes one TCR beta chain. Its target is not known. Just one base apart from a much larger clone, this may be a read error. This specimen belongs to a study of Graves' ophthalmopathy and Graves' hyperthyroidism. Study results and caveats: Most expanded thyroid clonotypes above 0.001 frequency also appeared in blood.

Ineligible for inclusion were patients with other autoimmune diseases, uncontrolled infections, pregnancy or lactation. RNA transcripts yielded amplified TCR beta CDR3 regions. After a first-round RT-PCR with HTBI primers, a second-round multiplex PCR was run. Each CDR3 protein gets one entry after TCRdb re-called the multiplex PCR reads with MiXCR. This sample has around 1,000,000 distinct CDR3 sequences, with about 38% found just once. Source material: peripheral blood or thyroid tissue (not recorded which). This TCR was sampled from an adult man with Graves' hyperthyroidism.

The CDR3 sequence: CASSGGTDEASF. The CDR3, as DNA: TGTGCCAGCAGCGGCGGGACAGATGAAGCTTCCTTT. J is TRBJ1-1 and V is TRBV7-9; 7 bases are shared with TRBD1. This CDR3 spans 12 amino acids. Germline CDR1 reads SEHNR; CDR2 reads FQNEAQ (reference sequence).